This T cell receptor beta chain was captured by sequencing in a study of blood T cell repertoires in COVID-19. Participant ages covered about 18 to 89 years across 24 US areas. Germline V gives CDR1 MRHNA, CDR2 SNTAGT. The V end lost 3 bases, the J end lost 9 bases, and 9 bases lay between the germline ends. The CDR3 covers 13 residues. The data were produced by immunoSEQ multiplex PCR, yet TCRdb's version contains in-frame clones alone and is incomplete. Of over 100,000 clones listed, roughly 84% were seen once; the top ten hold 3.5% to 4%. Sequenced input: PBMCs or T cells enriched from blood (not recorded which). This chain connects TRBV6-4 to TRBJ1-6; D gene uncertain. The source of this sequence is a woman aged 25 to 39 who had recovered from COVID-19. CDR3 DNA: TGTGCCAGCAGTGAGGTTACCGGTTCACCCCTCCACTTT. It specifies CASSEVTGSPLHF.